The 8 T cell receptor beta chains reported below all come from one sample, sequenced in a study of CD8 T cells in ankylosing spondylitis. TCRdb independently ran MiXCR on the 5' RACE reads; one entry per CDR3 protein. The sample has about 170,000 distinct CDR3 sequences, about 18% seen once. The sequencing sample was made of blood, either unsorted or a sorted T cell fraction (not recorded which). The receptors were gathered from a male donor with ankylosing spondylitis or in good health (not recorded which).

This clonotype was seen many times. The chain uses TRBV19 and TRBJ2-7, with unresolved D. The germline V gene has CDR1 LNHDA and CDR2 SQIVND (reference sequence). This CDR3 has 14 residues. V was pared by 4 bases and J by 4 bases, with 14 bases between. In DNA, the CDR3 is TGTGCCAGTAGTAATATCGGAACCGAATACGAGCAGTACTTC. It yields the protein CASSNIGTEYEQYF.

This chain uses TRBV5-1 with TRBJ2-2, with 10 positions matching TRBD2. Germline V CDR1 and CDR2: SGHRS, YFSETQ. The CDR3 covers 18 residues. V lost 0 bases to trimming and J lost 4 bases; unmatched junction nucleotides: 9. CDR3 loop: CASSLDRRLAGVTGELFF. CDR3 coding DNA: TGCGCCAGCAGCTTGGATCGTCGACTAGCGGGTGTCACCGGGGAGCTGTTTTTT.

The rearrangement links TRBV30 to TRBJ2-7; no firm D call. The germline gives CDR1 GTSNPN, CDR2 SVGIG (reference sequence). V was pared by 4 bases and J by 4 bases, with 14 bases between. The length of the CDR3 is 13 residues. CDR3 loop: CAWIDGHRYEQYF. CDR3 DNA: TGTGCCTGGATAGACGGCCACCGGTACGAGCAGTACTTC. The full variable domain, with the rest looked up from reference TRBV30 and TRBJ2-7, is SQTIHQWPATLVQPVGSPLSLECTVEGTSNPNLYWYRQAAGRGLQLLFYSVGIGQISSEVPQNLSASRPQDRQFILSSKKLLLSDSGFYLCAWIDGHRYEQYFGPGTRLTVT.

This chain joins TRBV2 and TRBJ2-1; D gene unclear. The CDR3 loop spans 14 amino acids. Trimming took off 6 bases at V and 5 bases at J, with 14 bases between the two ends. The germline gives CDR1 SNHLY, CDR2 FYNNEI. CDR3: CASRTRSADNEQFF. The CDR3 DNA reads TGTGCCAGCAGGACGAGGTCCGCCGACAATGAGCAGTTCTTC.

This clonotype was seen at least ten times. The CDR3 DNA reads as TGTGCCAGCAGCCAAGACCTGGAAAGCTCCTACGAGCAGTACTTC. It specifies CASSQDLESSYEQYF. V and J are TRBV2 and TRBJ2-7; D call uncertain. Trimming removed 6 bases from V and 0 bases from J, with 15 bases in between. CDR1 is SNHLY and CDR2 is FYNNEI in the germline V gene. The CDR3 sequence is 15 residues long.

This clonotype was counted ten times or more. The rearrangement links TRBV28 to TRBJ2-4; TRBD1 matches at 7 bases. Germline V lookup: CDR1 MDHEN, CDR2 SYDVKM. After removal of 2 bases from V and 11 bases from J, the junction contained 6 bases not matched to a gene. The CDR3 totals 13 residues. CDR3 region: CASSLPRDSFQYF. The CDR3 DNA sequence: TGTGCCAGCAGTTTACCGAGGGACAGCTTTCAGTACTTC.

In this sample, this clonotype turned up many times. The rearrangement uses TRBV5-1 and TRBJ2-1; 7 nucleotides align to TRBD2. CDR1 and CDR2 (germline): SGHRS, YFSETQ. The CDR3 length is 15 residues. After removal of 0 bases from V and 9 bases from J, the junction contained 9 bases not matched to a gene. For the CDR3, the DNA is TGCGCCAGCAGCTTGGGGGCTAGCGGAGTCGTTGAGCAGTTCTTC. The encoded protein is CASSLGASGVVEQFF.

This clonotype turned up a few times. V and J are TRBV29-1 and TRBJ2-1; 10 bases are shared with TRBD2. This CDR3 contains 15 residues. Germline CDR1 is SQVTM and CDR2 is ANQGSEA. V lost 7 bases and J lost 0; bases outside the gene matches: 6. This CDR3 is CSGVLAGNSYNEQFF. The CDR3 DNA reads as TGCAGCGGCGTACTAGCGGGGAACTCCTACAATGAGCAGTTCTTC.